This T cell receptor beta chain originates from a study of blood T cell repertoires in COVID-19. Assay: immunoSEQ multiplex PCR; the TCRdb copy retains only in-frame clones and omits some. The profile shows fewer than 85,000 clones, more than 65% of them singletons. The sequenced sample was peripheral blood. The origin of this receptor is a woman of 80 years or more with active or convalescent COVID-19.

The CDR3 protein is CASSILPVLNTEAFF. The CDR3 DNA is TGTGCCAGTAGTATACTGCCAGTCTTGAACACTGAAGCTTTCTTT. The V gene is TRBV19, the J gene TRBJ1-1; D gene uncertain. In germline, CDR1 is LNHDA, CDR2 SQIVND (reference sequence). The length of the CDR3 is 15 residues. The V and J ends lost 2 bases and 0 bases respectively, with 10 bases between them.